Described below is a single T cell receptor (beta chain) sequence and its context. Its specificity is not known. CDR3 length: 13 amino acids. Germline assignment: CDR1 MDHEN and CDR2 SYDVKM. V was pared by 4 bases and J by 2 bases, with 6 bases between. The PCR used 60 Vbeta and 13 Jbeta primers. TCRdb's table, derived via immunoSEQ multiplex PCR, lists solely in-frame clones and lacks some. Of 35,000 to 45,000 clones in the sample, roughly 51% were seen once. This record comes from a study of cytomegalovirus exposure and HLA in healthy donors. Background on the study: Genetic ancestry analysis placed about 76% of the 400 or so donors that were genotyped in the Caucasian-associated cluster. General study points: It was reportedly the case that the classifier diagnosed cytomegalovirus status with high specificity and sensitivity. Reportedly, a later analysis found an Asian-associated ancestry cluster had fewer N-insertions than the roughly 700-donor mean. According to an earlier analysis, most TCR beta V segments yielded productive rearrangements about 87% or about 30% of the time.

The chain is built from TRBV28 and TRBJ1-5; a weak D match, TRBD1 (5 bases). This receptor was identified in a man aged 60 to 75 in good health and CMV-seronegative. The sequenced sample was PBMCs. The CDR3 loop reads CASSWGGNQPQHF. The CDR3 DNA sequence: TGTGCCAGCAGTTGGGGGGGCAATCAGCCCCAGCATTTT. The whole variable domain, filled in from reference TRBV28 and TRBJ1-5, reads DVKVTQSSRYLVKRTGEKVFLECVQDMDHENMFWYRQDPGLGLRLIYFSYDVKMKEKGDIPEGYSVSREKKERFSLILESASTNQTSMYLCASSWGGNQPQHFGDGTRLSIL.